Listed below are T cell receptor beta chains from one sample, sequenced in a study of blood T cell repertoires in COVID-19. The table came from immunoSEQ multiplex PCR; TCRdb's copy has only in-frame clones and leaves some out. The sample comprises 200,000 to 250,000 clones, more than 75% of which are singletons, and approximately 1.6% rests with the top ten. The sample comprised PBMCs or T cells enriched from blood (not recorded which). These receptors all come from a woman in her 50s who had recovered from COVID-19. Each CDR3 is given with its conserved first and last residue. D genes are given only for firm matches. Size is stated for part of the rows, as once, few or many counts, or as a class when the clone is expanded.

d_gene	v_gene	len	j_gene	abundance	CDR3nt	CDR3aa
TRBD1	TRBV10-3	14	TRBJ1-3	NA	TGTGCCACCCGACAGGGAAACTCTGGAAACACCATATATTTT	CATRQGNSGNTIYF
TRBD2	TRBV4-3	18	TRBJ2-2	few	TGCGCCAGCAGCCAAGATCTAGCGGGAGGGCCGGTCACCGGGGAGCTGTTTTTT	CASSQDLAGGPVTGELFF
TRBD2	TRBV7-2	17	TRBJ2-1	NA	TGTGCCAGCAGCTTGGGGGTTAGCGGGATTTACGACAATGAGCAGTTCTTC	CASSLGVSGIYDNEQFF
TRBD1	TRBV7-9	16	TRBJ2-7	few	TGTGCCAGCAGCTCCCTGACAGGGGGCTTTTTCGACGAGCAGTACTTC	CASSSLTGGFFDEQYF
NA	TRBV28	14	TRBJ1-2	NA	TGTGCCAGCAGACAGGTCGGCGAGAACTATGGCTACACCTTC	CASRQVGENYGYTF
TRBD1	TRBV6-5	14	TRBJ2-2	NA	TGTGCCAGCACTAAGACAGGGTCCACCGGGGAGCTGTTTTTT	CASTKTGSTGELFF
NA	TRBV2	13	TRBJ2-7	NA	TGTGCCAGCAGCCGCCACAGGGACGGCGAGCAGTACTTC	CASSRHRDGEQYF
TRBD1	TRBV11-2	14	TRBJ1-1	NA	TGTGCCAGCAGCGCAAGGACAGGGGGCACTGAAGCTTTCTTT	CASSARTGGTEAFF
NA	TRBV3-1/TRBV3-2	13	TRBJ2-5	NA	TGTGCCAGCAGACAACGGGAGCCAGAGACCCAGTACTTC	CASRQREPETQYF
NA	TRBV12-3/TRBV12-4	12	TRBJ2-1	NA	TGTGCCAGCAGTTTACAGGCGGGGGAGCAGTTCTTC	CASSLQAGEQFF
TRBD1	TRBV19	14	TRBJ1-1	NA	TGTGCCAGTAGTTCTCGGACAGGGAACACTGAAGCTTTCTTT	CASSSRTGNTEAFF
NA	TRBV7-2	15	TRBJ2-3	NA	TGTGCCAGCAGCTTAAATCTCTTTTCCACAGATACGCAGTATTTT	CASSLNLFSTDTQYF
NA	TRBV6-5	13	TRBJ1-1	NA	TGTGCCAGCATGAGAGACTCAATCCCTGAAGCTTTCTTT	CASMRDSIPEAFF
TRBD2	TRBV18	15	TRBJ2-7	once	TGTGCCAGCTCATCAGGACTAGCGGGAGGCTACGAGCAGTACTTC	CASSSGLAGGYEQYF
NA	TRBV9	14	TRBJ2-7	NA	TGTGCCAGCAGCGCAGGGGAACAGGCCTACGAGCAGTACTTC	CASSAGEQAYEQYF
TRBD2	TRBV9	17	TRBJ2-1	NA	TGTGCCAGCAGCGTAGATTCCCGCGGACTAGCTGAGGGTGAGCAGTTCTTC	CASSVDSRGLAEGEQFF
TRBD1	TRBV20-1	15	TRBJ2-1	NA	TGCAGTGCTAGTAAACGGGACAGGGGGTACGATGAGCAGTTCTTC	CSASKRDRGYDEQFF
TRBD2	TRBV10-3	13	TRBJ2-7	NA	TGTGCCACCTCCACCGGACTAGTCTACGAGCAGTACTTC	CATSTGLVYEQYF
NA	TRBV28	17	TRBJ1-1	NA	TGTGCCAGCAGTTTGGAACACAACAGGGTAGATATCACTGAAGCTTTCTTT	CASSLEHNRVDITEAFF
NA	TRBV19	14	TRBJ1-1	NA	TGTGCCAGTATTTCAGACAGGAGGAACACTGAAGCTTTCTTT	CASISDRRNTEAFF
NA	TRBV11-3	14	TRBJ1-5	NA	TGTGCCAGCAGCTTCCGGGACACTGATCAGCCCCAGCATTTT	CASSFRDTDQPQHF
NA	TRBV11-2	18	TRBJ1-1	NA	TGTGCCAGCAGCTTAGGGCCTATCAGGGGTAGAGGGAACACTGAAGCTTTCTTT	CASSLGPIRGRGNTEAFF
TRBD2	TRBV11-2	16	TRBJ2-7	NA	TGTGCCAGCAGAAGACTAGCGGGAGCCCGATCCTACGAGCAGTACTTC	CASRRLAGARSYEQYF
TRBD1	TRBV4-2	16	TRBJ1-4	NA	TGTGCCAGCAGCCAAGCCCCGGGACAGAGTAATGAAAAACTGTTTTTT	CASSQAPGQSNEKLFF
TRBD1	TRBV9	15	TRBJ2-7	NA	TGTGCCAGCAGCGAGGGGGCGCACGGCCCCTACGAGCAGTACTTC	CASSEGAHGPYEQYF
TRBD2	TRBV30	14	TRBJ2-5	NA	TGTGCCTGGGTTACCGGGACTAGTACAGAGACCCAGTACTTC	CAWVTGTSTETQYF
NA	TRBV7-9	16	TRBJ2-7	NA	TGTGCCAGCAGCTTGGGGGGAAGCAGCGAAAACTACGAGCAGTACTTC	CASSLGGSSENYEQYF
TRBD1	TRBV6-2/TRBV6-3	17	TRBJ2-5	NA	TGTGCCAGCAGTTACTGGATCGGGACAGGGGACCAAGAGACCCAGTACTTC	CASSYWIGTGDQETQYF
NA	TRBV10-3	12	TRBJ1-1	NA	TGTGCCATCAGTGATGCGGGGACTGAAGCTTTCTTT	CAISDAGTEAFF
TRBD2	TRBV10-3	15	TRBJ2-1	NA	TGTGCCATCAGACCGGGACTAGCACGCGGCAATGAGCAGTTCTTC	CAIRPGLARGNEQFF
NA	TRBV29-1	15	TRBJ1-1	few	TGCAGCGTCGGGGGAGGGGCGTTCTCGGACACTGAAGCTTTCTTT	CSVGGGAFSDTEAFF
NA	TRBV18	14	TRBJ1-1	NA	TGTGCCAGCTCCCCCCCGTCCTTGAACACTGAAGCTTTCTTT	CASSPPSLNTEAFF
NA	TRBV29-1	12	TRBJ1-1	few	TGCAGCGTAGCCATGTCGGACACTGAAGCTTTCTTT	CSVAMSDTEAFF
NA	TRBV19	11	TRBJ2-3	NA	TGTGCCAGTAGTACTTTGGATACGCAGTATTTT	CASSTLDTQYF
NA	TRBV28	12	TRBJ1-2	NA	TGTGCCAGCACAGGGTCTAACTATGGCTACACCTTC	CASTGSNYGYTF
TRBD2	TRBV10-3	13	TRBJ2-7	once	TGTGCCATCAGTCAGCGGGAGTTCGGCGAGCAGTACTTC	CAISQREFGEQYF
NA	TRBV3-1/TRBV3-2	12	TRBJ1-1	NA	TGTGCCAGCAGTGTCGGGGGCACTGAAGCTTTCTTT	CASSVGGTEAFF
NA	TRBV7-6	15	TRBJ2-3	NA	TGTGCCAGCAGCCTCTCCCCTAGCGTTACAGATACGCAGTATTTT	CASSLSPSVTDTQYF
NA	TRBV28	17	TRBJ2-3	NA	TGTGCCAGCAGTTTTTACAGGGTACGGCATGACACAGATACGCAGTATTTT	CASSFYRVRHDTDTQYF
NA	TRBV30	15	TRBJ2-2	NA	TGTGCCTGGAGTGTACTCCGGTCCAACACCGGGGAGCTGTTTTTT	CAWSVLRSNTGELFF
TRBD2	TRBV18	15	TRBJ2-1	NA	TGTGCCAGCTCATCTCTAGCGGAATCCTACAATGAGCAGTTCTTC	CASSSLAESYNEQFF
NA	TRBV29-1	10	TRBJ2-1	NA	TGCAGCGTTGTTTCCGGGAGTCAGTTCTTC	CSVVSGSQFF
NA	TRBV19	14	TRBJ1-1	NA	TGTGCCAGTAGTATACAGGGGCTACGCACTGAAGCTTTCTTT	CASSIQGLRTEAFF
NA	TRBV6-5	15	TRBJ1-5	few	TGTGCCAGCAGTATTGGACAGAATAGCAATCAGCCCCAGCATTTT	CASSIGQNSNQPQHF
TRBD2	TRBV24-1	16	TRBJ2-5	NA	TGTGCCACCAGTGACCCAGCGGGACCTAGCCAAGAGACCCAGTACTTC	CATSDPAGPSQETQYF